This T cell receptor (beta chain) was recovered during a study of OX40 agonist ivuxolimab in advanced cancers. Study information: At about 81% male, the cohort had a mean age of 60 years, ranging from about 23 to 79. Whole-study findings and limits: Expanded clones were, on average, more numerous among CD8+ T cells than CD4+.

With 0 bases removed from V and 4 bases from J, the gap between germline ends came to 13 bases. The CDR3 spans 16 residues. In germline, CDR1 is SGHVS, CDR2 FQNEAQ. Only in-frame clones appear in the TCRdb table, and some are missing; sequencing was by immunoSEQ multiplex PCR. In the table there are roughly 110,000 clones, about nine tenths of which are singletons. This clone occurred once. Its antigen is still unknown. Autoimmune disease history or systemic immunosuppression was exclusionary. The material sequenced was CD4+ or CD8+ T cells sorted from blood, taken in a trial of the OX40 agonist ivuxolimab. This clonotype was sampled from an adult with an advanced solid tumor such as melanoma, head and neck, liver or kidney cancer. V usage is TRBV7-8 and J usage is TRBJ1-3; D gene ambiguous. CDR3 protein: CASSLAPAETGNTIYF. The CDR3 coding sequence is TGTGCCAGCAGCTTAGCGCCGGCAGAGACCGGAAACACCATATATTTT.